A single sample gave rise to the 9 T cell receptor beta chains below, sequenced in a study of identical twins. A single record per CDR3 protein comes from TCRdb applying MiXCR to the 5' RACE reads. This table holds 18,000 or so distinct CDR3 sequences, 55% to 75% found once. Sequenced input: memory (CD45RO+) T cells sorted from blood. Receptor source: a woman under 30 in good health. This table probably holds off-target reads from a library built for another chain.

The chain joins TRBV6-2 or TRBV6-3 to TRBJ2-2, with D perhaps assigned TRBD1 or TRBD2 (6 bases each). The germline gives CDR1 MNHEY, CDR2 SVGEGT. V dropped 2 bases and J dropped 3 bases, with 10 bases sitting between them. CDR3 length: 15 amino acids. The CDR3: CASSYGGPYTGELFF. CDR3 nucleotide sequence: TGTGCCAGCAGTTACGGGGGGCCCTACACCGGGGAGCTGTTTTTT.

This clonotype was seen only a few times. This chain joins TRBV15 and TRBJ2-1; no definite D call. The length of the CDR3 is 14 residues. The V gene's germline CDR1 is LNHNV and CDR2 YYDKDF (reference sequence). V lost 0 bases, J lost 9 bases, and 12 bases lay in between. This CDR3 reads CATSRDLGVGEQFF. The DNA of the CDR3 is TGTGCCACCAGCAGAGATCTTGGGGTCGGTGAGCAGTTCTTC.

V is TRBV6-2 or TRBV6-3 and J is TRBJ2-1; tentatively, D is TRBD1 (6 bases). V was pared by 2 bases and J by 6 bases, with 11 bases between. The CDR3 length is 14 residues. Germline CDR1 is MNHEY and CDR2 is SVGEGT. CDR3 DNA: TGTGCCAGCAGTTACCCCAACAGGGCCAATGAGCAGTTCTTC. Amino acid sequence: CASSYPNRANEQFF.

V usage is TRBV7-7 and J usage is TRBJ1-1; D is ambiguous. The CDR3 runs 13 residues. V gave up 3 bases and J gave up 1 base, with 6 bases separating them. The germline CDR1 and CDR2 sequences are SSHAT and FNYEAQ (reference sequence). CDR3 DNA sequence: TGTGCCAGCAGCTTGGCTCAGAACACTGAAGCTTTCTTT. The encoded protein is CASSLAQNTEAFF.

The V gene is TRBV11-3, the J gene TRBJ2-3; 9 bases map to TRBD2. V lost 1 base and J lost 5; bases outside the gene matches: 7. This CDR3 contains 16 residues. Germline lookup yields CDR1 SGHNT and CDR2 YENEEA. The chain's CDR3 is CASSLGLAGEVDTQYF. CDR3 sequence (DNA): TGTGCCAGCAGCTTAGGTTTAGCGGGAGAGGTAGATACGCAGTATTTT.

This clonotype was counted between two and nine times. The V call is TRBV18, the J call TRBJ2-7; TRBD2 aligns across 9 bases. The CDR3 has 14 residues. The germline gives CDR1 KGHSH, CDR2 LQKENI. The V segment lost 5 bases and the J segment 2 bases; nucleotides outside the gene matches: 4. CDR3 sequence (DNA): TGTGCCAGCTCATCCCTAGCGGGGACCTACGAGCAGTACTTC. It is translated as CASSSLAGTYEQYF.

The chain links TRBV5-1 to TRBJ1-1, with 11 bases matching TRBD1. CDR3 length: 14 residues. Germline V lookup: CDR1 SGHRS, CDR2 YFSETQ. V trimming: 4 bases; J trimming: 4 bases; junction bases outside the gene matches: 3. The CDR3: CASSGGTGGTEAFF. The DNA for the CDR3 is TGCGCCAGCAGCGGCGGGACAGGGGGCACTGAAGCTTTCTTT.

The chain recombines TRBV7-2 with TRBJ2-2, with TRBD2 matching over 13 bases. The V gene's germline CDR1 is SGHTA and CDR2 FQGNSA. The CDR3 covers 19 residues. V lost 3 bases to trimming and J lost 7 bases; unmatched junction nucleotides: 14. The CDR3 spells CASSFRGGKGLAGIGELFF. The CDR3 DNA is TGTGCCAGCAGCTTTAGAGGCGGAAAGGGACTAGCGGGAATCGGGGAGCTGTTTTTT.

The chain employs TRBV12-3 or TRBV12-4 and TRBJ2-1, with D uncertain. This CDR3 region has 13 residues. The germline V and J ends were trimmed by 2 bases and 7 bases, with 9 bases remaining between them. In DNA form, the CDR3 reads TGTGCCAGCAGTTTACGGAGATGGAATGAGCAGTTCTTC. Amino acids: CASSLRRWNEQFF.